This T cell receptor beta chain derives from a study of early T cells in non-severe SARS-CoV-2 infection. General observations from the study: The matching step, a VDJdb search, favored anti-spike CD8 responses and missed private and CD4 specificities.

Germline CDR1 MNHEY, CDR2 SVGAGI. This CDR3 contains 18 residues. V lost 0 bases and J 7 bases, leaving 24 bases between the germline ends. Notes on this clonotype: Antigen specificity is unknown. This clone may be a read error of a much larger clone one base away.

The library protocol tagged individual cDNA molecules with unique molecular identifiers. In TCRdb, the 5' RACE reads were re-called with MiXCR into one record per CDR3 protein. The sample lists 35,000 to 45,000 distinct CDR3 sequences; approximately 8% were seen once. The sample consisted of whole blood, taken at baseline. This receptor was taken from an adult who was a healthcare worker with PCR-confirmed SARS-CoV-2 infection or an uninfected control (not recorded which). The chain carries TRBV6-5 and TRBJ1-1, with D maybe TRBD1 (6 bases). The DNA for the CDR3 is TGTGCCAGCAGTTACTCGACGGGGTTTCGGACAGACAAAAATGAAGCTTTCTTT. It specifies CASSYSTGFRTDKNEAFF.